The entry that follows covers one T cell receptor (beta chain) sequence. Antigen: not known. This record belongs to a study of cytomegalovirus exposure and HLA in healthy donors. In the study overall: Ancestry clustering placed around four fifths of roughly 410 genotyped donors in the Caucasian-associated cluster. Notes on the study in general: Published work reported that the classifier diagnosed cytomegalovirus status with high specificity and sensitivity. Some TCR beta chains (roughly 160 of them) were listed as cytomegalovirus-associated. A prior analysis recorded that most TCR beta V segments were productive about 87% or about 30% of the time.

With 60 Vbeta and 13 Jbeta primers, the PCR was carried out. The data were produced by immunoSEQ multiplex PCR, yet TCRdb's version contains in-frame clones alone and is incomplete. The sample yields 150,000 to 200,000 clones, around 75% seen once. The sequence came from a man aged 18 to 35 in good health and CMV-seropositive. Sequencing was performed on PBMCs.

The CDR3 DNA reads TGTGCCACCCAATTGGGACAGGTGACAAACACTGAAGCTTTCTTT. The encoded protein is CATQLGQVTNTEAFF. V usage is TRBV2 and J usage is TRBJ1-1; 8 bases align to TRBD1. CDR3 length: 15 residues. Trimming at V came to 10 bases and at J to 2 bases, leaving 12 bases not matched to a gene. The germline gives CDR1 SNHLY, CDR2 FYNNEI.